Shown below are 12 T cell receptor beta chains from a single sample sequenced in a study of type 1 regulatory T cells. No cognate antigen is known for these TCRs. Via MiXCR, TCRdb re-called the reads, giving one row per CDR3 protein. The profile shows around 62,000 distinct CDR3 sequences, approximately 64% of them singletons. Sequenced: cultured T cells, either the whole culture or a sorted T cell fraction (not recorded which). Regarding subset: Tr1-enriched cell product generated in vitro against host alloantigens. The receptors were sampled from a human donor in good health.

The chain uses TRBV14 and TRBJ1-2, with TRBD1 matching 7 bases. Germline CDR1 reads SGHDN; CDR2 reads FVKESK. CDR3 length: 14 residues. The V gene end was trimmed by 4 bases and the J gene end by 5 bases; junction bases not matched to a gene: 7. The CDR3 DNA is TGTGCCAGCAGCCTCACCGGGACAGCATATGGCTACACCTTC. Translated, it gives CASSLTGTAYGYTF.

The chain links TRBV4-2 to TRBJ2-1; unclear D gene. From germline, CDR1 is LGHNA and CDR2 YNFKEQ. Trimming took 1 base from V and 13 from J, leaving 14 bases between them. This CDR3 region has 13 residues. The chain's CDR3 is CASSQAVTAVQFF. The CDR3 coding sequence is TGTGCCAGCAGCCAAGCCGTTACTGCCGTACAGTTCTTC.

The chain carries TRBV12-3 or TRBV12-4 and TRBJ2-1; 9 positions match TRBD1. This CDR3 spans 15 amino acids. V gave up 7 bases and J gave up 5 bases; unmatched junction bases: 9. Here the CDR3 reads CASTFRDRVDNEQFF. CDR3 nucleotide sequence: TGTGCCAGCACCTTCCGGGACAGGGTGGACAATGAGCAGTTCTTC.

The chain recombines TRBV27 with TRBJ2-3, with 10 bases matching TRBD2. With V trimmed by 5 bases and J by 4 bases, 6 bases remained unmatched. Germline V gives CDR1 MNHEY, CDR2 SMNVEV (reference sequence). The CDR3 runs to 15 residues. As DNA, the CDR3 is TGTGCCAGCAGTCTCCCAGCGGGAGGGCCAGATACGCAGTATTTT. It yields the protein CASSLPAGGPDTQYF.

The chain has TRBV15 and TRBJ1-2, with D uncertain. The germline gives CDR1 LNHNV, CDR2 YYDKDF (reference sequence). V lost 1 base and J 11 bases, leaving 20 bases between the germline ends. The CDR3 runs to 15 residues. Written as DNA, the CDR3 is TGTGCCACCAGCAGAGTAGTGCGCGGGGTGTGGTGGTACACCTTC. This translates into CATSRVVRGVWWYTF.

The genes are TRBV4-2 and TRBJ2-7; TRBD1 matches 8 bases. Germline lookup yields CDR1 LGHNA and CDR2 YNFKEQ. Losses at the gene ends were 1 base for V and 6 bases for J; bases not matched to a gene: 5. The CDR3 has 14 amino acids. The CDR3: CASSQGQGRREQYF. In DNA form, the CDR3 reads TGTGCCAGCAGCCAAGGACAGGGGCGTCGCGAGCAGTACTTC.

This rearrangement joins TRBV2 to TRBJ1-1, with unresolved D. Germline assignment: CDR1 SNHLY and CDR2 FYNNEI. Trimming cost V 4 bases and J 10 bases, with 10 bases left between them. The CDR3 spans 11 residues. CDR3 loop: CASSGGWGAFF. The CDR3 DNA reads TGTGCCAGCAGTGGAGGCTGGGGAGCTTTCTTT.

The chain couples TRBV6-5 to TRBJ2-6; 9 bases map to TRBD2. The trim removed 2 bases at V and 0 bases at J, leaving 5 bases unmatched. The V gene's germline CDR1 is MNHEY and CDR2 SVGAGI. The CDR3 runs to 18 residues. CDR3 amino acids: CASSYRTSAVSGANVLTF. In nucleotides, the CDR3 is TGTGCCAGCAGTTACAGGACTAGCGCCGTCTCTGGGGCCAACGTCCTGACTTTC.

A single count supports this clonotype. CDR3 amino acids: CATQRVYEQYF. The CDR3 region has the DNA TGTGCCACTCAAAGGGTCTACGAGCAGTACTTC. The chain couples TRBV28 to TRBJ2-7; D unclear. The CDR3 has 11 residues. Germline CDR1 MDHEN, CDR2 SYDVKM. The V end lost 10 bases, the J end lost 3 bases, and 10 bases lay between the germline ends.

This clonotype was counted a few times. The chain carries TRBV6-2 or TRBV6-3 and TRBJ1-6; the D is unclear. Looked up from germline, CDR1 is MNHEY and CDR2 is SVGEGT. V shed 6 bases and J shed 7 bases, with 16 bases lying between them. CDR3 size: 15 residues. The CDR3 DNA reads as TGTGCCAGCAGAGCAACCGGACGGTTAAATTCACCCCTCCACTTT. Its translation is CASRATGRLNSPLHF.

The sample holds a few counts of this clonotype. CDR3 sequence: CASIRQGATGELFF. In DNA form, the CDR3 reads TGTGCCAGCATCCGACAGGGGGCCACCGGGGAGCTGTTTTTT. The chain couples TRBV7-9 to TRBJ2-2; the match to TRBD1 covers 10 bases. The CDR3 is 14 amino acids. Trimming cost V 7 bases and J 4 bases; bases outside gene matches: 3. From germline, CDR1 is SEHNR and CDR2 FQNEAQ (reference sequence).

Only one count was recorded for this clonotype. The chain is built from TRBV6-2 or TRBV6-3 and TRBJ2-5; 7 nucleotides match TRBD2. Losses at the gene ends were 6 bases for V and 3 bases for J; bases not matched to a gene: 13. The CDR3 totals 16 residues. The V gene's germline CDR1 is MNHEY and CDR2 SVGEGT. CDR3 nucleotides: TGTGCCAGCAGACCGGCTCGCGGGAGACAAGAAGAGACCCAGTACTTC. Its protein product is CASRPARGRQEETQYF.